This is a list of T cell receptor beta chains from one sample in a study of pediatric ulcerative colitis. The repertoire was sequenced with immunoSEQ multiplex PCR; TCRdb's copy has only in-frame clones and lacks some. The sample shows approximately 15,000 clones, about three quarters of them seen only once. Sequencing input: gut tissue. These receptors came from a girl under 18 with moderate ulcerative colitis. Both conserved end residues are part of each CDR3. The order of the fields is V gene, clone size, D gene, J gene, CDR3 DNA, CDR3 protein. A D gene is named only where the DNA matches it firmly. For some rows the clone size is stated as once, few or many, or as a class when expanded; others skip it.

TRBV18,.,TRBD1,TRBJ1-2,TGTGCCAGCTCCTCCCGGACAGGGGAGGATGGCTACACCTTC,CASSSRTGEDGYTF
TRBV28,.,TRBD1,TRBJ2-3,TGTGCCAGCAGACGACAGGGGGTGAGAGATACGCAGTATTTT,CASRRQGVRDTQYF
TRBV13,few,.,TRBJ2-7,TGTGCCAGCAGCTCCCGACTAGTTCATATCGATCCCGAGCAGTACTTC,CASSSRLVHIDPEQYF
TRBV21-1,.,.,TRBJ1-5,TGTGCCAGCAGGGAACAGGGGGCTCCTCGTCAGCCCCAGCATTTT,CASREQGAPRQPQHF
TRBV4-2,.,TRBD1,TRBJ1-4,TGTGCCAGCAGCCAGAGGGGGCGGACTAATGAAAAACTGTTTTTT,CASSQRGRTNEKLFF
TRBV18,.,.,TRBJ2-7,TGTGCCAGCTCACCAGCAGGGCTCCCCTACGAGCAGTACTTC,CASSPAGLPYEQYF
TRBV29-1,.,TRBD1,TRBJ1-2,TGCAGCGTTGAAGAGAATACCGGACAGGCTTCGGCCTTC,CSVEENTGQASAF
TRBV15,.,.,TRBJ1-2,TGTGCCACCAGCAGAGATCGGGCAGACTACTATGGCTACACCTTC,CATSRDRADYYGYTF
TRBV4-1,.,TRBD1,TRBJ1-3,TGCGCCAGCAGCCAAGGATTTAGGGGGACAGGCTCATCCGGAAACACCATATATTTT,CASSQGFRGTGSSGNTIYF
TRBV6-6,.,TRBD1,TRBJ2-2,TGTGCCAGCAGTTACTCGACAGGGTATACCGGGGAGCTGTTTTTT,CASSYSTGYTGELFF
TRBV29-1,.,.,TRBJ1-3,TGCAGCGTTGACTGGGGGTTGGGAAACACCATATATTTT,CSVDWGLGNTIYF
TRBV9,.,.,TRBJ2-5,TGTGCCAGCAGCCCGGGAACCCGGACCCAGTACTTC,CASSPGTRTQYF
TRBV5-1,once,TRBD2,TRBJ2-5,TGCGCCAGCAGCTCCGGACTAGCGGGAGTTGAAGAGACCCAGTACTTC,CASSSGLAGVEETQYF
TRBV19,few,.,TRBJ1-1,TGTGCCAGTAGTACGGGCCAGGGTTCGATGAACACTGAAGCTTTCTTT,CASSTGQGSMNTEAFF
TRBV28,once,.,TRBJ2-1,TGTGCCAGCGGAATAGCGGTAAGCTCCTACAATGAGCAGTTCTTC,CASGIAVSSYNEQFF
TRBV11-3,.,.,TRBJ2-5,TGTGCCAGCAGCTGGGGAGGGACACCGTACCAAGAGACCCAGTACTTC,CASSWGGTPYQETQYF
TRBV10-2,.,.,TRBJ2-2,TGCGCCAGCAGTGGGGGCTACTTAAACACCGGGGAGCTGTTTTTT,CASSGGYLNTGELFF
TRBV12-5,.,TRBD2,TRBJ2-1,TGTGCTAGTGGTTTGTTTAGCGGGAGCCTCGGGGAGCAGTTCTTC,CASGLFSGSLGEQFF
TRBV5-1,.,TRBD2,TRBJ2-1,TGCGCCAGCAGCTTGCTTGGCGGGGGGAACAATGAGCAGTTCTTC,CASSLLGGGNNEQFF
TRBV28,.,.,TRBJ1-5,TGTGCCAGCAGTCCGGCGGGGGCGCCTCAGCCCCAGCATTTT,CASSPAGAPQPQHF
TRBV5-1,.,TRBD2,TRBJ2-1,TGCGCCAGCAGCCGACCTAGCGGGAGGGCCGGTGAGCAGTTCTTC,CASSRPSGRAGEQFF
TRBV11-2,.,TRBD1,TRBJ1-1,TGTGCCAGCAGCTTGGACAGGCTTCAAGCTTTCTTT,CASSLDRLQAFF
TRBV4-1,.,.,TRBJ1-2,TGCGCCAGCAGCCAAGATCGACACAGACTGAGCTATGGCTACACCTTC,CASSQDRHRLSYGYTF
TRBV6-5,.,.,TRBJ2-3,TGTGCCAGCAGTTACTCGGTCGGAGAGGCAGATACGCAGTATTTT,CASSYSVGEADTQYF
TRBV4-1,.,.,TRBJ2-6,TGCGCCAGCAGCCAAGATCGAGAAGCTGGGGCCAACGTCCTGACTTTC,CASSQDREAGANVLTF
TRBV10-2,.,.,TRBJ1-1,TGCGCCAGCAGTCCCTTCGGGGGAGACACTGAAGCTTTCTTT,CASSPFGGDTEAFF
TRBV19,.,TRBD2,TRBJ2-1,TGTGCCAGTAGTAAAGCGGGAGAGGGAGGCTACAATGAGCAGTTCTTC,CASSKAGEGGYNEQFF
TRBV28,.,.,TRBJ1-5,TGTGCCAGCAGTATCTGGGGGAGCAATCAGCCCCAGCATTTT,CASSIWGSNQPQHF
TRBV5-6,.,.,TRBJ2-7,TGTGCCAGCAGCTTGGCACGGTCGACCTACGAGCAGTACTTC,CASSLARSTYEQYF
TRBV29-1,few,.,TRBJ2-3,TGCAGCGTTGAAGATATTGGCCTATTACGGAGCACAGATACGCAGTATTTT,CSVEDIGLLRSTDTQYF
TRBV7-3,.,.,TRBJ1-4,TGTGCCAGCAGCTTAGGGAGGGACGAAAAACTGTTTTTT,CASSLGRDEKLFF
TRBV18,.,TRBD1,TRBJ2-7,TGTGCCAGCTCACCGGGCACAGGGGGCGACGAGCAGTACTTC,CASSPGTGGDEQYF
TRBV6-5,.,.,TRBJ2-7,TGTGCCAGCAGGGGGGCCGGGATCTCCTACGAGCAGTACTTC,CASRGAGISYEQYF
TRBV18,.,TRBD2,TRBJ2-1,TGTGCCAGCTCACCCTCTAGCGGGGGAGGGAATGAGCAGTTCTTC,CASSPSSGGGNEQFF
TRBV19,.,TRBD1,TRBJ2-1,TGTGCCAGTACCCCGGACAGGGGGCAGGGTGAGCAGTTCTTC,CASTPDRGQGEQFF
TRBV28,once,TRBD1,TRBJ1-2,TGTGCCAGCAGCAGGGGGCTCAGGGGAGTTGACTATGGCTACACCTTC,CASSRGLRGVDYGYTF
TRBV6-4,.,.,TRBJ1-4,TGTGCCAGCAGTGACTCGCGGGGGGGTACTAATGAAAAACTGTTTTTT,CASSDSRGGTNEKLFF
TRBV6-5,.,TRBD1,TRBJ2-7,TGTGCCAGCAGTTACTCCGGGACAGGGAATTCTGTGCAGTACTTC,CASSYSGTGNSVQYF
TRBV4-1,.,.,TRBJ2-7,TGCGCCAGCAGCCAAGATTCCAGGGTCCCCCGCGAGCAGTACTTC,CASSQDSRVPREQYF
TRBV7-6,.,.,TRBJ1-2,TGTGCCAGGAGAGAGGGCCGCGGCAACTATGGCTACACCTTC,CARREGRGNYGYTF
TRBV14,.,TRBD2,TRBJ2-1,TGTGCCAGCAGCCAGGCGGGGACTAGCGGGAGGGAGTTCTTC,CASSQAGTSGREFF
TRBV30,.,.,TRBJ2-6,TGTGCCTGGAGGCCATCTGGGGCCAACGTCCTGACTTTC,CAWRPSGANVLTF
TRBV15,.,TRBD2,TRBJ2-1,TGTGCCACCAGCAGAGCCGCGGGAGCGGGCGAGCAGTTCTTC,CATSRAAGAGEQFF
TRBV10-3,.,.,TRBJ2-3,TGTGCCATCAGTGAGGCGGGGACTTTAAAGGATACGCAGTATTTT,CAISEAGTLKDTQYF
TRBV6-1,.,.,TRBJ2-7,TGTGCCAGCCACCCAGGACTGACTCAAACCTACGAGCAGTACTTC,CASHPGLTQTYEQYF
TRBV18,.,.,TRBJ1-1,TGTGCCAGCTCACCAAGCGGAATGAACACTGAAGCTTTCTTT,CASSPSGMNTEAFF
TRBV7-7,.,.,TRBJ1-4,TGTGCTAGCAGCCGAGCCGACAGTCTTAATGAAAAACTGTTTTTT,CASSRADSLNEKLFF
TRBV4-2,.,.,TRBJ2-3,TGTGCCAGCAGCCGGGCCGCTAGGTTAGCGACAGATACGCAGTATTTT,CASSRAARLATDTQYF
TRBV5-4,.,.,TRBJ1-2,TGTGCCAGCAGCTACCCCCAACAGGGCCGGCGGGGCTACACCTTC,CASSYPQQGRRGYTF
TRBV10-2,.,TRBD2,TRBJ2-5,TGCGCCAGCAGGGTCACTAGCGGGGACGAGACCCAGTACTTC,CASRVTSGDETQYF
TRBV10-3,few,.,TRBJ1-6,TGTGCCATTTCCTCCAGCGAAAATTCACCCCTCCACTTT,CAISSSENSPLHF
TRBV2,.,.,TRBJ1-6,TGTGCCAGCCGAAAGGCGAGCTCCTATAATTCACCCCTCCACTTT,CASRKASSYNSPLHF
TRBV15,.,TRBD2,TRBJ2-1,TGTGCCACCAGCACTCCGACTAGCGGGTTTGATGAGCAGTTCTTC,CATSTPTSGFDEQFF
TRBV6-9,once,.,TRBJ1-2,TGTGCCAGCAGGGACAGAGCTAACTATGGCTACACCTTC,CASRDRANYGYTF
TRBV7-7,.,.,TRBJ2-1,TGTGCTAGCAGCTTAGGCGGGAATCGGGGGTCGAATGAGCAGTTCTTC,CASSLGGNRGSNEQFF
TRBV4-2,.,TRBD2,TRBJ2-5,TGTGCCAGCAGCCAAACCTACGGACTAGCGGGAGAGAAAGAGACCCAGTACTTC,CASSQTYGLAGEKETQYF
TRBV27,.,.,TRBJ2-7,TGTGCCAGCAGTCCGCGGGGTGGCGGGCCCGGGGACTACGAGCAGTACTTC,CASSPRGGGPGDYEQYF
TRBV4-1,.,.,TRBJ2-7,TGCGCCAGCAGCCAAGTAATTTTGGGGATCGGTTCCTACGAGCAGTACTTC,CASSQVILGIGSYEQYF
TRBV28,once,.,TRBJ1-2,TGTGCCAGCAGTTCACAGCCTCGAAAGGACAATAACTATGGCTACACCTTC,CASSSQPRKDNNYGYTF
TRBV4-2,.,TRBD2,TRBJ2-1,TGTGCCAGCAGCCAGGCTCGTGGCGGCTCGGGACTAGTCAATGAGCAGTTCTTC,CASSQARGGSGLVNEQFF